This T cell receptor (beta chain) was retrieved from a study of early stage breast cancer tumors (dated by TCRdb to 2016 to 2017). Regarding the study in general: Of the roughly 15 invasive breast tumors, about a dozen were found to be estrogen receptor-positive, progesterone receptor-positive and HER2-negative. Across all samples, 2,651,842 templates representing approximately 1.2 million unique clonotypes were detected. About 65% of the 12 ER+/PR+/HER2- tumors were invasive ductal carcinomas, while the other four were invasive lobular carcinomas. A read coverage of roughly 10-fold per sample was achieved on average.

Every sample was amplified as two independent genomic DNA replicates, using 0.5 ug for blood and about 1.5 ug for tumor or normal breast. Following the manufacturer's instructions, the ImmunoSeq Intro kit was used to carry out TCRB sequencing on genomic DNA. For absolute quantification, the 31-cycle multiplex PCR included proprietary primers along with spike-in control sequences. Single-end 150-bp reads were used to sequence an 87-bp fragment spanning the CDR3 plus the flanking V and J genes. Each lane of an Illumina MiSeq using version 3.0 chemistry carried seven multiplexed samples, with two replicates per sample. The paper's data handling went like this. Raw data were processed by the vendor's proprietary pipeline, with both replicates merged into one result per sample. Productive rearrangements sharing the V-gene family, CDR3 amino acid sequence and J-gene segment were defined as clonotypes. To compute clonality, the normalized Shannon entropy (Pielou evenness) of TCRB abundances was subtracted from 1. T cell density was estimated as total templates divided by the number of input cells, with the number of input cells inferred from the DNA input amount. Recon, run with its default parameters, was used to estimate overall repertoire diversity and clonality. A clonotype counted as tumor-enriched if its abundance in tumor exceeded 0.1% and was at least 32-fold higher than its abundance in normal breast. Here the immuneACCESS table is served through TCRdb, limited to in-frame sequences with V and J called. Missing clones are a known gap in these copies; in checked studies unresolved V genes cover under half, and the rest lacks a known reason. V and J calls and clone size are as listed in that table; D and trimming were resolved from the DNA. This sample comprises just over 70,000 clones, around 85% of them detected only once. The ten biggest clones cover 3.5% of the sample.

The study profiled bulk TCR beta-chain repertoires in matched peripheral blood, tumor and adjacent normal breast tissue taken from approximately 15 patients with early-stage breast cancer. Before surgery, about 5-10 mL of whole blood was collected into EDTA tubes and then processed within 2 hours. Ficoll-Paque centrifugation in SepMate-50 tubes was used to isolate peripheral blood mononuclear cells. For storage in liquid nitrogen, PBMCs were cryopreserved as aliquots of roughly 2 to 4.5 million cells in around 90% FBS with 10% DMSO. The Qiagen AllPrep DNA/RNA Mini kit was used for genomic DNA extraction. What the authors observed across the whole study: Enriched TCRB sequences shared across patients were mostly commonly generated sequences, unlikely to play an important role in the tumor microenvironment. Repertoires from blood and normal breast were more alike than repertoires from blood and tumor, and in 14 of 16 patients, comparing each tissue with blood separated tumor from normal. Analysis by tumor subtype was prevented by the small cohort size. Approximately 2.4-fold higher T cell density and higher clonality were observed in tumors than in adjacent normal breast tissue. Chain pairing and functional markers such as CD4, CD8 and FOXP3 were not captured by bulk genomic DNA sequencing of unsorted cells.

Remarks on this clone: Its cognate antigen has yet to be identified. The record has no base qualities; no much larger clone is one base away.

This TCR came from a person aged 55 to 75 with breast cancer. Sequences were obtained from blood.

The CDR3: CASSVSGTSTDTQYF. The bases are TGTGCCAGCAGCGTTTCCGGGACTAGCACAGATACGCAGTATTTT. The V and J segments used are TRBV9 and TRBJ2-3; the D region possibly corresponds to TRBD2 (6 bases align). Reading the germline V gene gives CDR1 SGDLS and CDR2 YYNGEE. V is shortened by 2 bases, J by 0 bases, and the region joining them spans 10 bases. The CDR3 sequence holds 15 residues, the cysteine and phenylalanine included. The retained sequence is limited to the CDR3, 45 bases, with the frame set at the first base.